The clone carrying this T cell receptor (beta chain) was seen repeatedly, ten times or more. The antigen remains undetermined. The sample is drawn from a study of T-cell memory formation after mild COVID-19. Study-level background: Clustering of TCRs was largely donor specific. General study results and limits: There was a balanced CD4/CD8 profile in clones contracting day 15 to 85, and later expanders leaned CD4+. Pre-infection memory already had some responding clones, implying cross-reactive memory joined.

CDR1 is LGHNA, CDR2 YNFKEQ, per germline. This CDR3 spans 16 amino acids. The V end was cut by 1 base, the J end by 4 bases, with 16 bases between. Constant-segment-primed 5'RACE gave TCR alpha and TCR beta cDNA libraries with sample barcodes and UMIs. One entry per CDR3 protein results from TCRdb running MiXCR on the 5' RACE reads. The data show around 27,000 distinct CDR3 sequences, about 8% seen once. This clonotype was obtained from an adult woman who had mild COVID-19 (a few samples of this study predate the infection). Cell type and time point are not known. The specimen was PBMCs or a T cell subset sorted from them (not recorded which). The chain joins TRBV4-2 to TRBJ2-5; a weak D match, TRBD2 (7 bases). CDR3 residues: CASSQVDKGGGETQYF. In nucleotides, the CDR3 is TGTGCCAGCAGCCAAGTTGACAAGGGGGGGGGAGAGACCCAGTACTTC.